One T cell receptor beta chain is described in this entry. As yet, its antigen is unknown. Time point here: blood 2 weeks post-SBRT. As for treatment: 15 Gy SBRT to primary tumor, nephrectomy 4 weeks later. The data originate from a study of radiation and T cells in renal cell carcinoma. The protocol was immunoSEQ multiplex PCR, while the TCRdb copy is restricted to in-frame clones and leaves out a portion. The top ten hold 5.8% of the sample, which has 100,000 to 150,000 clones, around 81% seen once. General study points: In blood, top tumor clones expanded by 2 weeks, shrinking by 4.

Germline V gives CDR1 MNHEY, CDR2 SVGAGI. CDR3 length: 15 residues. V lost 0 bases to trimming and J lost 3 bases, with 8 bases between them. The material was blood, obtained from a patient whose treatment included radiotherapy and nephrectomy. The rearrangement joins TRBV6-5 to TRBJ1-4; possible D gene TRBD1, 5 bases. The origin of this receptor is a man aged 45-60 years with renal cell carcinoma. The CDR3, as DNA: TGTGCCAGCAGTTACTCGACGGGGGCTAATGAAAAACTGTTTTTT. Residues: CASSYSTGANEKLFF.